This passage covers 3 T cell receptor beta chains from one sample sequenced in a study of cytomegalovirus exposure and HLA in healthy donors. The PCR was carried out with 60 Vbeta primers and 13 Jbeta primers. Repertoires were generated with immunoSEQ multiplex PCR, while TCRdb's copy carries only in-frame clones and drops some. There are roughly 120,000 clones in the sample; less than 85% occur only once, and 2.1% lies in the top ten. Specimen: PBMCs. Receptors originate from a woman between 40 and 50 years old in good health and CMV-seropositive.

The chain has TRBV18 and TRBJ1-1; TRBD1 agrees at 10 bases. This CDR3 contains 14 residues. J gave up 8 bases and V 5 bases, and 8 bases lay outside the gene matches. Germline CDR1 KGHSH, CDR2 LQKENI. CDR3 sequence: CASSVGQGNPEAFF. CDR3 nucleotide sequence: TGTGCCAGCTCAGTGGGACAGGGGAATCCCGAAGCTTTCTTT. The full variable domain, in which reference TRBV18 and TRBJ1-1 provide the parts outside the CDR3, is NAGVMQNPRHLVRRRGQEARLRCSPMKGHSHVYWYRQLPEEGLKFMVYLQKENIIDESGMPKERFSAEFPKEGPSILRIQQVVRGDSAAYFCASSVGQGNPEAFFGQGTRLTVV.

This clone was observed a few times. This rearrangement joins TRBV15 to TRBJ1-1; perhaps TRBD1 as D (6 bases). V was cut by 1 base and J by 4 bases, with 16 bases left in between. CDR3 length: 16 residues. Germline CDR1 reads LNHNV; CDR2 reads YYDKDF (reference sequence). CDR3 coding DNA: TGTGCCACCAGCAGAGGGCAGGGGAAGGGGAGCACTGAAGCTTTCTTT. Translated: CATSRGQGKGSTEAFF. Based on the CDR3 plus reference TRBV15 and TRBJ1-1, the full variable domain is DAMVIQNPRYQVTQFGKPVTLSCSQTLNHNVMYWYQQKSSQAPKLLFHYYDKDFNNEADTPDNFQSRRPNTSFCFLDIRSPGLGDTAMYLCATSRGQGKGSTEAFFGQGTRLTVV.

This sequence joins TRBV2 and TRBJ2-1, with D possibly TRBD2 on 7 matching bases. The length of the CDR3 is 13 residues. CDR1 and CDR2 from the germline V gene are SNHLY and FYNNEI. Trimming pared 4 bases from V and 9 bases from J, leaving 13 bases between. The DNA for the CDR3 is TGTGCCAGCAGTGCGGGGGGCATGGGTGAGCAGTTCTTC. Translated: CASSAGGMGEQFF.